The 23 T cell receptor beta chains presented below share a single source sample, sequenced in a study of response to subunit inactivated influenza vaccine. TCRdb analysed the RT-PCR reads with MiXCR anew, one entry per CDR3 protein. The sample lists about 780,000 distinct CDR3 sequences, around 20% occurring once. The specimen was PBMCs from blood, collected around 5 days after vaccination. These receptors came from a man aged 50-60 years who received an inactivated influenza vaccine.

This clonotype was recorded a few times. The rearrangement links TRBV29-1 to TRBJ2-5; possibly TRBD1 or TRBD2 for D (5 bases each). Trimming removed 4 bases from V and 0 bases from J, with 9 bases in between. The CDR3 length is 13 residues. Germline loops: CDR1 SQVTM, CDR2 ANQGSEA. The CDR3 DNA sequence: TGCAGCGTTGGGGGACGGAACCAAGAGACCCAGTACTTC. This translates into CSVGGRNQETQYF.

Only a few counts were recorded for this clonotype. This CDR3 reads CASSEYRGGRSDLHF. CDR3 coding DNA: TGTGCCAGCAGTGAATATCGAGGGGGAAGGAGTGATTTACACTTT. The chain couples TRBV25-1 to TRBJ1-6; tentative D call: TRBD1 (6 bases). Per germline, CDR1 MGHDK and CDR2 SYGVNS. Trimming removed 0 bases from V and 19 bases from J, with 22 bases in between. The CDR3 runs to 15 residues. The whole variable domain, remainder taken from reference TRBV25-1 and TRBJ1-6, is EADIYQTPRYLVIGTGKKITLECSQTMGHDKMYWYQQDPGMELHLIHYSYGVNSTEKGDLSSESTVSRIRTEHFPLTLESARPSHTSQYLCASSEYRGGRSDLHFGNGTRLTVT.

The sample holds a few counts of this clonotype. V gene TRBV20-1 combines with J gene TRBJ1-6; possible D gene TRBD1, 6 bases. V dropped 6 bases and J dropped 5 bases, with 11 bases sitting between them. The CDR3 is made up of 13 amino acids. Germline CDR1 and CDR2: DFQATT and SNEGSKA (reference sequence). CDR3 DNA: TGCAGTGCCAAGGACAGACATAATTCACCCCTCCACTTT. Translated, it gives CSAKDRHNSPLHF.

This rearrangement joins TRBV6-5 to TRBJ1-2; 10 nucleotides line up with TRBD1. V was pared by 1 base and J by 4 bases, with 0 bases of the junction left unmatched. The CDR3 runs 14 residues. Germline CDR1 is MNHEY and CDR2 is SVGAGI. The chain's CDR3 is CASSYWTGGYGYTF. CDR3 bases: TGTGCCAGCAGTTACTGGACAGGGGGCTATGGCTACACCTTC.

This clonotype occurred a few times. The chain recombines TRBV11-2 with TRBJ1-6; 9 bases match TRBD1. Germline CDR1 SGHAT, CDR2 FQNNGV. J lost 10 bases, V lost 5 bases, and 6 bases had no gene match. This CDR3 comprises 14 residues. The CDR3 DNA is TGTGCCAGCAGCCAAGGACAGGGGACATCACCCCTCCACTTT. This encodes CASSQGQGTSPLHF.

This sequence joins TRBV25-1 and TRBJ1-1, with 12 bases lining up with TRBD1. Germline loops: CDR1 MGHDK, CDR2 SYGVNS. Losses at the gene ends were 6 bases for V and 5 bases for J; bases not matched to a gene: 7. The CDR3 spans 15 residues. In DNA form, the CDR3 reads TGTGCCAGCAGCGGGACAGGGGGCTTAGGGACTGAAGCTTTCTTT. Translating gives CASSGTGGLGTEAFF. Full variable domain (missing parts from reference TRBV25-1 and TRBJ1-1): EADIYQTPRYLVIGTGKKITLECSQTMGHDKMYWYQQDPGMELHLIHYSYGVNSTEKGDLSSESTVSRIRTEHFPLTLESARPSHTSQYLCASSGTGGLGTEAFFGQGTRLTVV.

This clonotype was counted many times. The chain employs TRBV7-2 and TRBJ2-7; 7 nucleotides line up with TRBD1. Germline CDR1 is SGHTA and CDR2 is FQGNSA. V lost 5 bases to trimming and J lost 0 bases; unmatched junction nucleotides: 4. CDR3 size: 14 residues. CDR3 coding DNA: TGTGCCAGCAGCCGACAGGGTAGCTCCTACGAGCAGTACTTC. It codes for CASSRQGSSYEQYF.

The V and J genes are TRBV6-5 and TRBJ1-1; TRBD1 might be the D (6 bases). The CDR3 spans 14 residues. Germline CDR1 MNHEY, CDR2 SVGAGI. Trimming pared 6 bases from V and 5 bases from J, leaving 16 bases between. In DNA form, the CDR3 reads TGTGCCAGCAGCTCTCGACGGGGGGCAACTGAAGCTTTCTTT. It encodes CASSSRRGATEAFF.

The V gene is TRBV10-3, the J gene TRBJ1-6; D not certain. CDR1 is ENHRY and CDR2 is SYGVKD in the germline V gene. The CDR3 covers 13 residues. V was trimmed by 3 bases and J by 9 bases, leaving 9 bases between them. DNA for the CDR3: TGTGCCATCAGTGACAGTGGGAGTTCACCCCTCCACTTT. Translating gives CAISDSGSSPLHF.

The table lists this clonotype with a few counts. The chain joins TRBV7-3 to TRBJ2-3; D is unresolved. Trimming took off 1 base at V and 6 bases at J, with 14 bases between the two ends. The CDR3 is 15 amino acids. The germline V gene encodes CDR1 SGHTA and CDR2 FQGTGA. CDR3 sequence reads: CASSLSTLDSDTQYF. The CDR3 nucleotides are TGTGCCAGCAGCTTAAGTACCCTGGATTCGGATACGCAGTATTTT.

The V gene is TRBV2, the J gene TRBJ1-5; D gene unclear. Trimming took off 2 bases at V and 2 bases at J, with 7 bases between the two ends. The CDR3 is 14 amino acids. Looked up from germline, CDR1 is SNHLY and CDR2 is FYNNEI. The CDR3 DNA reads TGTGCCAGCAGTGAACCGCAGGGCAATCAGCCCCAGCATTTT. It is translated as CASSEPQGNQPQHF.

This clonotype was observed many times. The chain combines TRBV3-1 with TRBJ2-2, with 7 bases that match TRBD1. This CDR3 has 17 amino acids. Germline assignment: CDR1 LGHDT and CDR2 YNNKEL (reference sequence). The V segment lost 0 bases and the J segment 4 bases; nucleotides outside the gene matches: 8. The chain's CDR3 is CASSQDTGALVTGELFF. The CDR3 nucleotides are TGTGCCAGCAGCCAAGATACAGGGGCTCTGGTCACCGGGGAGCTGTTTTTT. The full variable domain, completed using reference TRBV3-1 and TRBJ2-2, is DTAVSQTPKYLVTQMGNDKSIKCEQNLGHDTMYWYKQDSKKFLKIMFSYNNKELIINETVPNRFSPKSPDKAHLNLHINSLELGDSAVYFCASSQDTGALVTGELFFGEGSRLTVL.

CDR3: CASSLEGLCTGELFF. The CDR3 coding sequence is TGTGCCAGCAGCTTGGAGGGATTATGCACCGGGGAGCTGTTTTTT. The chain carries TRBV7-4 and TRBJ2-2, with D possibly being TRBD2 (6 bases). The ends were cut back, 3 bases at V and 4 bases at J, with 12 bases in the middle. The CDR3 length is 15 residues. Germline loops: CDR1 SGHVT, CDR2 SQSDAQ.

The gene calls are TRBV9 and TRBJ2-1, with TRBD2 as a possible D gene (6 bases). The V gene lost 2 bases and the J gene lost 4 bases, with 13 bases spanning the gap. CDR3 size: 15 residues. Germline loops: CDR1 SGDLS, CDR2 YYNGEE. The CDR3 is CASSVTGTGYNEQFF. For the CDR3, the DNA is TGTGCCAGCAGCGTGACCGGGACTGGGTACAATGAGCAGTTCTTC.

The chain is built from TRBV6-2 or TRBV6-3 and TRBJ1-2; TRBD1 agrees at 7 bases. The germline gives CDR1 MNHEY, CDR2 SVGEGT. The CDR3 totals 14 residues. Trimming at V came to 7 bases and at J to 8 bases, leaving 13 bases not matched to a gene. In nucleotides, the CDR3 is TGTGCCAGCACCACCGGGGTCAGGGGGGCCGGCTACACCTTC. Protein: CASTTGVRGAGYTF.

This clonotype was found a few times. The chain carries TRBV5-1 and TRBJ2-7; 9 bases map to TRBD1. Trimming at V came to 4 bases and at J to 6 bases, leaving 8 bases not matched to a gene. Germline V gene sequence: CDR1 SGHRS, CDR2 YFSETQ. The CDR3 totals 14 residues. CDR3 protein: CASSGGTGWGEQYF. In nucleotides, the CDR3 is TGCGCCAGCAGCGGCGGGACAGGGTGGGGCGAGCAGTACTTC.

In this sample, this clonotype turned up many times. The V and J genes are TRBV4-2 and TRBJ2-2; 14 bases match TRBD2. The germline gives CDR1 LGHNA, CDR2 YNFKEQ. There are 19 residues in the CDR3. V gave up 3 bases and J gave up 5 bases; unmatched junction bases: 11. CDR3: CASSHRTSGGTRGTGELFF. CDR3 DNA sequence: TGTGCCAGCAGCCATCGGACTAGCGGGGGGACCCGAGGTACCGGGGAGCTGTTTTTT.

In the case of this clonotype: An end of the junction differs from the germline gene, which may be a read error. The chain couples TRBV4-1 to TRBJ2-3; possibly TRBD1 or TRBD2 for D (6 bases each). Germline-derived CDR1 and CDR2 are MGHRA and YSYEKL. The CDR3 loop spans 16 amino acids. CDR3 amino acids: CASSQDTGASTDTQYF. The CDR3 DNA follows: TGCGCCAGCAGTCAAGATACGGGGGCCAGCACAGATACGCAGTATTTT.

This clonotype was counted only a few times. This chain links TRBV20-1 with TRBJ2-7, with 8 bases identical to TRBD1. The CDR3 extends over 13 amino acids. The ends lost 6 bases at V and 3 bases at J; junction bases unmatched: 7. Germline CDR1 and CDR2: DFQATT and SNEGSKA (reference sequence). CDR3 amino acids: CSAAGTGYYEQYF. The CDR3 bases are TGCAGTGCGGCAGGGACAGGCTACTACGAGCAGTACTTC.

There are many counts of this clonotype. CDR3: CSARVIGVQETQYF. CDR3 in DNA: TGCAGTGCTAGAGTTATCGGGGTCCAAGAGACCCAGTACTTC. The V and J genes are TRBV20-1 and TRBJ2-5; the D gene is possibly TRBD2 (5 bases). Trimming took off 1 base at V and 1 base at J, with 10 bases between the two ends. The CDR3 covers 14 residues. Germline loops: CDR1 DFQATT, CDR2 SNEGSKA (reference sequence).

The table lists this clonotype with a few counts. V is TRBV4-3 and J is TRBJ1-1, with D possibly TRBD1 on 5 matching bases. The CDR3 has 17 amino acids. Trimming cost V 0 bases and J 0 bases, with 14 bases left between them. CDR1 is LGHNA and CDR2 is YSLEER in the germline V gene. The CDR3 here is CASSQDVRGAMNTEAFF. The CDR3 DNA follows: TGCGCCAGCAGCCAAGACGTCCGAGGGGCCATGAACACTGAAGCTTTCTTT.

This clonotype appeared a few times. This sequence joins TRBV7-9 and TRBJ2-2; D perhaps matches TRBD1 (5 bases). Germline V CDR1 and CDR2: SEHNR, FQNEAQ (reference sequence). V lost 5 bases and J lost 6, with 10 bases in between. This CDR3 is 13 amino acids long. For the CDR3, the DNA is TGTGCCAGCAGCGCGCAGGGTGCCGGGGAGCTGTTTTTT. It yields the protein CASSAQGAGELFF. The full variable domain, completed using reference TRBV7-9 and TRBJ2-2, is DTGVSQNPRHKITKRGQNVTFRCDPISEHNRLYWYRQTLGQGPEFLTYFQNEAQLEKSRLLSDRFSAERPKGSFSTLEIQRTEQGDSAMYLCASSAQGAGELFFGEGSRLTVL.

This chain connects TRBV6-2 or TRBV6-3 to TRBJ1-6, with TRBD1 matching 7 bases. The CDR3 length is 13 residues. The junction had 6 bases not matched to a gene; V was cut back by 7 bases and J by 9 bases. CDR1 and CDR2 (germline): MNHEY, SVGEGT. CDR3 DNA sequence: TGTGCCAGCACTGACAGGGTTTCTTCACCCCTCCACTTT. Protein sequence: CASTDRVSSPLHF.